Listed here are 24 T cell receptor beta chains from one sample, sequenced in a study of blood T cell repertoires in COVID-19. The repertoire was sequenced with immunoSEQ multiplex PCR; TCRdb's copy has only in-frame clones and lacks some. Among around 130,000 clones, 84% were seen once, and the ten largest hold 13%. The material sequenced was peripheral blood. The source of these receptors is a human donor in a cohort sampled during active COVID-19.

This clone was observed once. The rearrangement joins TRBV30 to TRBJ1-3; 7 bases align to TRBD1. There are 18 residues in the CDR3. The ends lost 0 bases at V and 4 bases at J; junction bases unmatched: 15. The germline V gene has CDR1 GTSNPN and CDR2 SVGIG (reference sequence). CDR3 nucleotides: TGTGCCTGGAGTGTACAATTTCGGCCAGGGGGTAGAGGAAACACCATATATTTT. This translates into CAWSVQFRPGGRGNTIYF.

This clone is a singleton in its sample. This chain links TRBV9 with TRBJ2-3; D may be TRBD2 (6 bases). Germline assignment: CDR1 SGDLS and CDR2 YYNGEE. The CDR3 is made up of 15 amino acids. Trimming shortened V by 0 bases and J by 2 bases, and 10 bases separated the two germline ends. The CDR3 here is CASSVGRENTDTQYF. DNA of the CDR3: TGTGCCAGCAGCGTAGGGCGGGAAAACACAGATACGCAGTATTTT.

This clone has more than one count but fewer than ten. The V and J genes are TRBV6-1 and TRBJ2-7; TRBD2 matches at 12 bases. The CDR3 contains 17 residues. The germline V gene encodes CDR1 MNHNS and CDR2 SASEGT. V trimming: 0 bases; J trimming: 1 base; junction bases outside the gene matches: 4. CDR3 protein: CASSEATSGGLSYEQYF. CDR3 in DNA: TGTGCCAGCAGTGAAGCCACTAGCGGGGGGTTGTCCTACGAGCAGTACTTC.

V usage is TRBV20-1 and J usage is TRBJ2-1; 8 nucleotides agree with TRBD2. The V and J ends lost 3 bases and 3 bases, in that order; junction bases with no gene match: 10. The CDR3 is 16 residues long. Germline V gene data show CDR1 as DFQATT and CDR2 as SNEGSKA (reference sequence). The CDR3 region has the DNA TGCAGTGCTAGTCCCGGGGCGGGGGGCCTCTACAATGAGCAGTTCTTC. It encodes CSASPGAGGLYNEQFF.

The chain employs TRBV5-8 and TRBJ1-1; D not resolved. The CDR3 contains 13 residues. Germline CDR1 reads SGHTS; CDR2 reads YDEGEE. The V and J ends lost 1 base and 8 bases respectively, with 12 bases between them. CDR3 nucleotide sequence: TGTGCCAGCAGCTTGTACAGTCTGTCCGAAGCTTTCTTT. Translating it yields CASSLYSLSEAFF.

The V call is TRBV29-1, the J call TRBJ2-7; a weak D match, TRBD2 (5 bases). Trimming left V 6 bases short and J 5 bases short, with 14 bases between. Germline V gene lookup returns CDR1 SQVTM and CDR2 ANQGSEA. This CDR3 spans 12 amino acids. CDR3 protein: CSVEELGHEQYF. The CDR3 nucleotides read TGCAGCGTGGAGGAGTTGGGCCACGAGCAGTACTTC.

This chain links TRBV27 with TRBJ1-6; D remains unclear. This CDR3 is 15 amino acids long. Germline V lookup: CDR1 MNHEY, CDR2 SMNVEV (reference sequence). Trimming stripped 7 bases from V and 7 bases from J, with 17 bases between. CDR3 sequence reads: CASKGSEGRNSPLHF. Here the CDR3 DNA reads TGTGCCAGCAAGGGTTCGGAGGGTAGGAATTCACCCCTCCACTTT.

The genes are TRBV28 and TRBJ2-2, with D perhaps matching TRBD1 (5 bases). The CDR3 totals 13 residues. Germline V gene lookup returns CDR1 MDHEN and CDR2 SYDVKM. Trimming took 6 bases from V and 6 from J, leaving 11 bases between them. In DNA form, the CDR3 reads TGTGCCAGCAGCCGCAGGGAAGCCGGGGAGCTGTTTTTT. This encodes CASSRREAGELFF.

This chain uses TRBV12-3 or TRBV12-4 with TRBJ1-2; the match to TRBD1 covers 7 bases. V gave up 6 bases and J gave up 8 bases; unmatched junction bases: 6. This CDR3 has 12 amino acids. CDR3 region: CASSPAGGGYTF. In nucleotides, the CDR3 is TGTGCCAGCAGCCCCGCAGGGGGAGGCTACACCTTC.

This rearrangement joins TRBV5-1 to TRBJ2-2, with 8 bases that match TRBD2. V lost 0 bases, J lost 3 bases, and 1 base stayed unmatched. The germline V gene has CDR1 SGHRS and CDR2 YFSETQ. This CDR3 is 15 amino acids long. CDR3 amino acids: CASSLAGGDTGELFF. CDR3 coding DNA: TGCGCCAGCAGCTTGGCGGGAGGGGACACCGGGGAGCTGTTTTTT.

This clone was seen only once. V usage is TRBV6-5 and J usage is TRBJ1-1, with a possible D match to TRBD1 (5 bases). Germline loops: CDR1 MNHEY, CDR2 SVGAGI. Deletions cut 4 bases from V and 4 bases from J, with 10 bases between. The CDR3 has 13 amino acids. The CDR3 nucleotides read TGTGCCAGCAGTTCTCGGGGGGGCACTGAAGCTTTCTTT. Its translation: CASSSRGGTEAFF.

V usage is TRBV7-2 and J usage is TRBJ2-1; D unresolved. The CDR3 totals 14 residues. Germline V gives CDR1 SGHTA, CDR2 FQGNSA. Trimming cost V 3 bases and J 6 bases, with 12 bases left between them. The CDR3 coding sequence is TGTGCCAGCAGCTTTGATTGGCGGCGCAATGAGCAGTTCTTC. It translates to CASSFDWRRNEQFF.

This clone was found a few times. The genes are TRBV12-5 and TRBJ1-2; possibly TRBD1 for D (5 bases). The CDR3 covers 12 residues. CDR1 is LGHNT and CDR2 is FRNRAP in the germline V gene. The V end lost 11 bases, the J end lost 2 bases, and 12 bases lay between the germline ends. CDR3 protein: CAVRRGNYGYTF. The CDR3, as DNA: TGTGCTGTGCGGAGGGGAAACTATGGCTACACCTTC.

CDR3 DNA sequence: TGTGCCAGCAGCTTGGTGGGTAGGGAGGACTATGGCTACACCTTC. Translation gives CASSLVGREDYGYTF. V gene TRBV5-4 combines with J gene TRBJ1-2, with D unclear. V was shortened by 0 bases and J by 3 bases, with 12 bases between the two germline ends. The CDR3 is 15 residues long. Germline CDR1 reads SGHNT; CDR2 reads YYREEE (reference sequence).

V is TRBV11-1 and J is TRBJ1-1; no reliable D call. The V gene's germline CDR1 is SGHAT and CDR2 FQDESV (reference sequence). The V gene lost 4 bases and the J gene lost 3 bases, with 12 bases spanning the gap. This CDR3 comprises 14 residues. Written as DNA, the CDR3 is TGTGCCAGCAGCTCTCTCCGGGAGGACACTGAAGCTTTCTTT. This encodes CASSSLREDTEAFF.

The chain couples TRBV5-1 to TRBJ2-7; 7 nucleotides agree with TRBD1. The germline gives CDR1 SGHRS, CDR2 YFSETQ. V dropped 0 bases and J dropped 2; count of bases not matched to a gene: 5. This CDR3 is 15 amino acids long. CDR3 in DNA: TGCGCCAGCAGCTTGGCCGGGACAGCCACCTACGAGCAGTACTTC. Protein: CASSLAGTATYEQYF.

The rearrangement uses TRBV11-2 and TRBJ2-5; 9 bases are a match to TRBD1. V trimming: 5 bases; J trimming: 4 bases; junction bases outside the gene matches: 5. This CDR3 has 14 residues. The germline V gene encodes CDR1 SGHAT and CDR2 FQNNGV. The CDR3 sequence is CASSRTGDRETQYF. In DNA form, the CDR3 reads TGTGCCAGCAGCCGGACAGGGGACCGAGAGACCCAGTACTTC.

Here the CDR3 reads CASRPQGDPYEQYF. In nucleotides, the CDR3 is TGTGCCAGCAGACCGCAGGGGGACCCTTACGAGCAGTACTTC. The chain carries TRBV28 and TRBJ2-7; 7 nucleotides agree with TRBD1. V shed 6 bases and J 4 bases; nucleotides not matched to a gene: 9. This CDR3 is built from 14 residues. Germline CDR1 and CDR2: MDHEN and SYDVKM.

The chain couples TRBV9 to TRBJ2-1; a weak D match, TRBD2 (5 bases). The CDR3 runs 18 residues. Trimming removed 3 bases at V and 4 bases at J, with 23 bases between. Germline lookup yields CDR1 SGDLS and CDR2 YYNGEE. CDR3 region: CASSAGLGVPYPYNEQFF. CDR3 in DNA: TGTGCCAGCAGCGCGGGGTTGGGAGTACCCTACCCTTACAATGAGCAGTTCTTC.

The gene calls are TRBV6-5 and TRBJ2-3; D might be TRBD2 (6 bases). Per germline, CDR1 MNHEY and CDR2 SVGAGI. V gave up 11 bases and J gave up 2 bases, with 17 bases separating them. This CDR3 is built from 14 residues. CDR3 protein: CASTRGGPTDTQYF. The DNA for the CDR3 is TGTGCCTCCACCCGGGGAGGCCCCACAGATACGCAGTATTTT.

CDR3 sequence (DNA): TGTGCCAGCAGTAGGGGTAGCTACGAGCAGTACTTC. Amino acids: CASSRGSYEQYF. The V and J genes are TRBV6-5 and TRBJ2-7; TRBD1 is a possible D gene (5 bases). Germline loops: CDR1 MNHEY, CDR2 SVGAGI. The CDR3 totals 12 residues. The germline V and J ends were trimmed by 5 bases and 3 bases, with 8 bases remaining between them.

The chain has TRBV5-1 and TRBJ1-5; TRBD1 might be the D (5 bases). The CDR3 has 14 residues. Germline V CDR1 and CDR2: SGHRS, YFSETQ. The V end was cut by 0 bases, the J end by 6 bases, with 10 bases between. The CDR3 loop is CASSLGGAGQPQHF. The CDR3 DNA reads as TGCGCCAGCAGCTTGGGCGGGGCGGGTCAGCCCCAGCATTTT.

To note about this clone: This specimen includes other DNA sequences encoding the same CDR3. The chain combines TRBV5-1 with TRBJ1-2, with 8 bases fitting TRBD1. Looked up from germline, CDR1 is SGHRS and CDR2 is YFSETQ. V shed 3 bases and J 4 bases; nucleotides not matched to a gene: 5. The CDR3 loop spans 14 amino acids. The CDR3 sequence: CASSSGQGGYGYTF. The CDR3 DNA reads TGCGCCAGCAGCTCCGGACAGGGAGGCTATGGCTACACCTTC.

This clone was counted many times. The V gene is TRBV7-9, the J gene TRBJ2-7; TRBD2 agrees at 7 bases. Germline loops: CDR1 SEHNR, CDR2 FQNEAQ (reference sequence). This CDR3 is built from 13 residues. Losses at the gene ends were 5 bases for V and 6 bases for J; bases not matched to a gene: 7. The CDR3, as DNA: TGTGCCAGCAGCCGACTAGCAGATGTCGAGCAGTACTTC. Its translation is CASSRLADVEQYF.